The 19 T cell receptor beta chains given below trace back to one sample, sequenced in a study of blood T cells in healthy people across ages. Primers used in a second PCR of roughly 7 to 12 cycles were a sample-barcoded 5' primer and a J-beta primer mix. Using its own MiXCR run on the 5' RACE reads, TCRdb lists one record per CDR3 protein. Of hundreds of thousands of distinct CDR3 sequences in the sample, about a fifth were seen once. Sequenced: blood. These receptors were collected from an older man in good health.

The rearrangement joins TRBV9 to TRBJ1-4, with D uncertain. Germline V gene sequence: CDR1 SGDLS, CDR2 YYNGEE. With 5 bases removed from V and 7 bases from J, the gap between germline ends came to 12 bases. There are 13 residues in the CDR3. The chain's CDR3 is CASRGASSEKLFF. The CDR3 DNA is TGTGCCAGCAGGGGAGCTAGTAGTGAAAAACTGTTTTTT.

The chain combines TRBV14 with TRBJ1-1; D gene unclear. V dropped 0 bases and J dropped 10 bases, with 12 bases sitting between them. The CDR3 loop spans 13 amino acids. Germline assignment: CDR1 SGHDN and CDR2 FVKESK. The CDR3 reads CASSQDHGRGAFF. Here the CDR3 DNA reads TGTGCCAGCAGCCAAGATCATGGTCGTGGAGCTTTCTTT.

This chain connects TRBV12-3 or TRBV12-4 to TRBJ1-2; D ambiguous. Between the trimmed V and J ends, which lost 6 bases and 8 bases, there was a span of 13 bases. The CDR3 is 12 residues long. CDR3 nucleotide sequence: TGTGCCAGCAGAGATCCTGGTGGGGGCTACACCTTC. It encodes CASRDPGGGYTF.

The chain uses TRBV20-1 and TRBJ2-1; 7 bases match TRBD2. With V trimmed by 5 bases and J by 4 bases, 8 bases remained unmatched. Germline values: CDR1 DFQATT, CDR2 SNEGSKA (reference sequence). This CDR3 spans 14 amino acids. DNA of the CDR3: TGCAGTGCTGCCTCGGCTAGCGGATACAATGAGCAGTTCTTC. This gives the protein CSAASASGYNEQFF.

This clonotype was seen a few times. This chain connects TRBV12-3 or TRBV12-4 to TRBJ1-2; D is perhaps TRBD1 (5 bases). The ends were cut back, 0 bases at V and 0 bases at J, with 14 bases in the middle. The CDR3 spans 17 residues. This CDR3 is CASSLALVGAANYGYTF. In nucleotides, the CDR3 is TGTGCCAGCAGTTTAGCTCTTGTAGGGGCGGCTAACTATGGCTACACCTTC.

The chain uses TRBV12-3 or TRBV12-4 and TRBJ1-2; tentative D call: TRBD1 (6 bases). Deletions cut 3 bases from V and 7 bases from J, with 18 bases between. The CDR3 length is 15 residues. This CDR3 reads CASSFAPQGLGGYTF. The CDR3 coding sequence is TGTGCCAGCAGTTTCGCCCCACAGGGACTGGGTGGCTACACCTTC.

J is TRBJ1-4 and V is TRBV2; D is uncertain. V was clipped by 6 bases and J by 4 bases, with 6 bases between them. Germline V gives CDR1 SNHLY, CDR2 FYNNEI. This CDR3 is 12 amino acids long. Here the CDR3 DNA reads TGTGCCAGCAGGGTGTTTAATGAAAAACTGTTTTTT. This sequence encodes CASRVFNEKLFF. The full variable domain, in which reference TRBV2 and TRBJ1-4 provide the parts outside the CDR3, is EPEVTQTPSHQVTQMGQEVILRCVPISNHLYFYWYRQILGQKVEFLVSFYNNEISEKSEIFDDQFSVERPDGSNFTLKIRSTKLEDSAMYFCASRVFNEKLFFGSGTQLSVL.

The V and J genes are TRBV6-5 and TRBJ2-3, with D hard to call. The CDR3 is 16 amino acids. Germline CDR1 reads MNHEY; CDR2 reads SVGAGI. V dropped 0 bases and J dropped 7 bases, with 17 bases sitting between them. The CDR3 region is CASSYSMHHSSNTQYF. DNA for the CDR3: TGTGCCAGCAGTTACTCGATGCACCATAGCTCAAATACGCAGTATTTT.

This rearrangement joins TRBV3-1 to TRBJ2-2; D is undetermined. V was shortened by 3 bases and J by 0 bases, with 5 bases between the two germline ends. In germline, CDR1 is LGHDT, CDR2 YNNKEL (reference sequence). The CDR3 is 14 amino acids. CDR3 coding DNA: TGTGCCAGCAGCCAGGGCCCGAACACCGGGGAGCTGTTTTTT. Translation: CASSQGPNTGELFF. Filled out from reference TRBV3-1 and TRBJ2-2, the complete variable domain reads DTAVSQTPKYLVTQMGNDKSIKCEQNLGHDTMYWYKQDSKKFLKIMFSYNNKELIINETVPNRFSPKSPDKAHLNLHINSLELGDSAVYFCASSQGPNTGELFFGEGSRLTVL.

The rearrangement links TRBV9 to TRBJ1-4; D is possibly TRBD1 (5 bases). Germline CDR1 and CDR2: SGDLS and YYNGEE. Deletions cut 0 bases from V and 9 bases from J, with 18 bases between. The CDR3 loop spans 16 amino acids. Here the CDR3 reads CASSVDTGPGRKKLFF. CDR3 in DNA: TGTGCCAGCAGCGTAGATACGGGACCGGGACGCAAAAAACTGTTTTTT.

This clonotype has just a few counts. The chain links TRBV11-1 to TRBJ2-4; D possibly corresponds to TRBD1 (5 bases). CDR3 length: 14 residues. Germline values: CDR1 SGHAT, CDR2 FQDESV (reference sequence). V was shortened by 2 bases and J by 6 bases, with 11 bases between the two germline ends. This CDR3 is CASSLRSQGNIQYF. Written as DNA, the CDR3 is TGTGCCAGCAGCTTACGTAGCCAGGGAAACATTCAGTACTTC. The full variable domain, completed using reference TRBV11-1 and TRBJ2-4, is EAEVAQSPRYKITEKSQAVAFWCDPISGHATLYWYRQILGQGPELLVQFQDESVVDDSQLPKDRFSAERLKGVDSTLKIQPAELGDSAMYLCASSLRSQGNIQYFGAGTRLSVL.

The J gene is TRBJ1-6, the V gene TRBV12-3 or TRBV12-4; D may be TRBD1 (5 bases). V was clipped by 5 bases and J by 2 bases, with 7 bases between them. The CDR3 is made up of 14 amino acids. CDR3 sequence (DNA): TGTGCCAGCAGTATGACAGCCTATAATTCACCCCTCCACTTT. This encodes CASSMTAYNSPLHF.

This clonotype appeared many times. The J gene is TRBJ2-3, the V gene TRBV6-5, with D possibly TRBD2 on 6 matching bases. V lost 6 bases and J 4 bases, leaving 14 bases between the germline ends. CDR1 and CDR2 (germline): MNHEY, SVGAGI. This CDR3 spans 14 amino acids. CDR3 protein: CASSYPGGSDTQYF. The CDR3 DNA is TGTGCCAGCAGCTACCCCGGGGGATCAGATACGCAGTATTTT.

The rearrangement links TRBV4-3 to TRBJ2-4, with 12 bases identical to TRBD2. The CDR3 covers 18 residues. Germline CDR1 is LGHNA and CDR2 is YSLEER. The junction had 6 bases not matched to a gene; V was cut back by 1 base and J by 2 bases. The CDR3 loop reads CASSQVASGRASKNIQYF. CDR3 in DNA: TGCGCCAGCAGCCAAGTGGCTAGCGGGAGGGCGTCCAAAAACATTCAGTACTTC.

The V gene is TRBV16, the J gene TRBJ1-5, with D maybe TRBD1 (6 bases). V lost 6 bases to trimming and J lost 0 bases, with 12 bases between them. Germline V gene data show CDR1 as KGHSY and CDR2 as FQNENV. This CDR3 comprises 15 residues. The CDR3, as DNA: TGTGCCAGCAGAACCGGGACAAATAGCAATCAGCCCCAGCATTTT. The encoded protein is CASRTGTNSNQPQHF.

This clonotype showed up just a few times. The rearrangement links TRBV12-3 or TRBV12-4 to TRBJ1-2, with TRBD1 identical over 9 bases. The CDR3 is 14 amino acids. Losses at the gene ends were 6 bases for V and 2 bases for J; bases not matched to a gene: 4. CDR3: CASRGQGKNYGYTF. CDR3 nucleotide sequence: TGTGCCAGCAGAGGACAGGGGAAGAACTATGGCTACACCTTC.

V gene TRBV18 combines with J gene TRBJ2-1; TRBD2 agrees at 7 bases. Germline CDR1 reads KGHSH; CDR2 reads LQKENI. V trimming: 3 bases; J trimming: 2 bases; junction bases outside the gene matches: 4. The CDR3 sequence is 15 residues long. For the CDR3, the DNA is TGTGCCAGCTCACCGGGGAGGGGCCCCTACAATGAGCAGTTCTTC. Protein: CASSPGRGPYNEQFF.

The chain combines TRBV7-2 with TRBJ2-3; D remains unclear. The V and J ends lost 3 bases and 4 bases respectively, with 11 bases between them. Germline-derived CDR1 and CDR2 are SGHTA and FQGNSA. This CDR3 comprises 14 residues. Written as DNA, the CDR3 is TGTGCCAGCAGCTTGGAATTAGCCCCAGATACGCAGTATTTT. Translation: CASSLELAPDTQYF.

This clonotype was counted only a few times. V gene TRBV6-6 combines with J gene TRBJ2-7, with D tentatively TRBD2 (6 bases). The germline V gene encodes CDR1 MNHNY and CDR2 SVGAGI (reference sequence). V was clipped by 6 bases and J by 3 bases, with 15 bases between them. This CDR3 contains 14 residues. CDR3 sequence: CASSAAGNDYEQYF. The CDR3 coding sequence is TGTGCCAGCAGCGCCGCGGGGAACGACTACGAGCAGTACTTC.